This TCR beta chain was captured in a study of blood T cells in healthy people across ages. This CDR3 region has 16 residues. The germline V gene has CDR1 DFQATT and CDR2 SNEGSKA (reference sequence). The use of a sample-barcoded 5' primer and a J-beta primer mix characterized a second PCR of roughly 6 to 11 cycles. Each cDNA molecule, via a template-switch adaptor with 12 random nucleotides, was tagged. TCRdb analysed the 5' RACE reads with MiXCR anew, one entry per CDR3 protein. The sample has 750,000 to 950,000 distinct CDR3 sequences; about a quarter are singletons. These same records also appear under a second study, on T cells of mothers and their children. That report adds: Random nucleotides (2-4) and sample barcodes were added by the M1S primer used in the second PCR.

This receptor was identified in a boy aged 5-17 years in good health. The chain links TRBV20-1 to TRBJ2-5; D may be TRBD1 (6 bases). The J call may be faulty, since TRBJ2-7 better matches the DNA end. The specimen was blood. In DNA form, the CDR3 reads TGCAGTGCTAGAAGCGAGGTCGGCAGGGGACCGTACGAGCAGTACTTC. It is translated as CSARSEVGRGPYEQYF.